The 7 T cell receptor beta chains listed next were all sequenced from one sample in a study of blood T cell repertoires in COVID-19. Measured with immunoSEQ multiplex PCR; TCRdb has only the in-frame clones, and not every one. In the table there are approximately 100,000 clones, around 82% of which are singletons. Sequenced: peripheral blood. The receptors derive from a man between 65 and 85 years old with active or convalescent COVID-19.

V and J are TRBV7-6 and TRBJ2-7; possible D gene TRBD2, 6 bases. The V end lost 5 bases, the J end lost 4 bases, and 12 bases lay between the germline ends. Germline V lookup: CDR1 SGHVS, CDR2 FNYEAQ. CDR3 size: 13 residues. CDR3 in DNA: TGTGCCAGCAGCAGCCGGGGGAGATACGAGCAGTACTTC. The encoded protein is CASSSRGRYEQYF.

V gene TRBV10-3 combines with J gene TRBJ1-5; possibly TRBD1 for D (5 bases). Germline-derived CDR1 and CDR2 are ENHRY and SYGVKD. The CDR3 totals 15 residues. Trimming took off 0 bases at V and 4 bases at J, with 10 bases between the two ends. The CDR3 sequence is CAISESRGGNQPQHF. CDR3 nucleotides: TGTGCCATCAGTGAGTCGAGGGGAGGGAATCAGCCCCAGCATTTT.

The gene calls are TRBV19 and TRBJ2-1, with D perhaps TRBD1 (5 bases). Trimming pared 5 bases from V and 6 bases from J, leaving 11 bases between. CDR3 length equals 13 residues. Germline V CDR1 and CDR2: LNHDA, SQIVND (reference sequence). The CDR3: CASSPTGRNEQFF. The DNA for the CDR3 is TGTGCCAGTAGTCCCACAGGACGCAATGAGCAGTTCTTC.

This chain links TRBV9 with TRBJ1-2; no clear D. The CDR3 is 15 residues long. Germline-derived CDR1 and CDR2 are SGDLS and YYNGEE. Trimming took off 0 bases at V and 7 bases at J, with 16 bases between the two ends. In DNA, the CDR3 is TGTGCCAGCAGCGTAGCTGCGGGGAATTCGGGTGGCTACACCTTC. Encoded protein: CASSVAAGNSGGYTF.

The chain carries TRBV18 and TRBJ2-3; 8 nucleotides match TRBD2. Germline V gene sequence: CDR1 KGHSH, CDR2 LQKENI. The CDR3 covers 14 residues. J gave up 0 bases and V 8 bases, and 4 bases lay outside the gene matches. The CDR3 DNA is TGTGCCAGCGCGCGGGGGGCAAGCACAGATACGCAGTATTTT. As protein: CASARGASTDTQYF.

The chain couples TRBV11-1 to TRBJ2-5, with D perhaps matching TRBD1 (6 bases). Germline CDR1 is SGHAT and CDR2 is FQDESV (reference sequence). The CDR3 has 16 amino acids. V lost 3 bases and J 4 bases, leaving 18 bases between the germline ends. This CDR3 reads CASSLNIKGRGETQYF. Written as DNA, the CDR3 is TGTGCCAGCAGCTTGAACATAAAGGGCAGGGGAGAGACCCAGTACTTC.

The J gene is TRBJ2-1, the V gene TRBV5-1; 14 nucleotides agree with TRBD2. CDR3 length: 16 residues. CDR1 and CDR2 from the germline V gene are SGHRS and YFSETQ. V lost 3 bases to trimming and J lost 5 bases; unmatched junction nucleotides: 4. The CDR3 protein is CASSWTSGGTDNEQFF. In nucleotides, the CDR3 is TGCGCCAGCAGCTGGACTAGCGGGGGGACTGACAATGAGCAGTTCTTC.